Below are 2 T cell receptor beta chains sequenced from a single sample in a study of response to subunit inactivated influenza vaccine. TCRdb independently ran MiXCR on the RT-PCR reads; one entry per CDR3 protein. The sample lists some 500,000 distinct CDR3 sequences, about 15% occurring once. Sequenced material: CD4+ T cells sorted from PBMCs, taken less than 30 months after vaccination. The receptors were gathered from a man aged 50 to 75 who received an inactivated influenza vaccine.

The chain couples TRBV10-3 to TRBJ2-5, with 9 nucleotides matching TRBD1. Trimming at V came to 3 bases and at J to 4 bases, leaving 9 bases not matched to a gene. From germline, CDR1 is ENHRY and CDR2 SYGVKD. This CDR3 has 16 residues. CDR3 bases: TGTGCCATCAGTGACGTAGACAGGGGGTTACGAGAGACCCAGTACTTC. Translated, it gives CAISDVDRGLRETQYF.

To note about this clonotype: This may arise from a read error, as a much more abundant clone is one base away. J is TRBJ2-1 and V is TRBV5-1; no clear D gene. Germline V lookup: CDR1 SGHRS, CDR2 YFSETQ. This CDR3 comprises 16 residues. Trimming removed 4 bases at V and 0 bases at J, with 14 bases between. Here the CDR3 reads CASSGTATSSYNEQFF. CDR3 in DNA: TGCGCCAGCAGCGGTACAGCTACGAGCTCCTACAATGAGCAGTTCTTC.